The sequence of this TCR beta chain was determined in a study of cytomegalovirus exposure and HLA in healthy donors. The V and J ends lost 0 bases and 0 bases respectively, with 10 bases between them. CDR1 is SGDLS and CDR2 is YYNGEE in the germline V gene. The CDR3 extends over 15 amino acids. It was with 60 Vbeta and 13 Jbeta primers that the PCR ran. Assay used: immunoSEQ multiplex PCR; TCRdb lists only in-frame clones, some missing. The sample consists of 80,000 to 95,000 clones, roughly 80% of them appearing once. Concerning this clone: Antigen specificity is unknown.

Study conclusions and caveats: The later analysis indicated that the majority of CMV-associated TCR beta chains appeared HLA-restricted. What TCR beta sequences reportedly achieved was accurate prediction of HLA-A and HLA-B alleles in most subjects.

This chain uses TRBV9 with TRBJ2-7; no reliable D call. This TCR came from a woman aged 40 to 50 in good health and CMV-seropositive. The source material was PBMCs. CDR3 sequence (DNA): TGTGCCAGCAGCGTAGGGTCGGAGAGCTCCTACGAGCAGTACTTC. Residues: CASSVGSESSYEQYF.